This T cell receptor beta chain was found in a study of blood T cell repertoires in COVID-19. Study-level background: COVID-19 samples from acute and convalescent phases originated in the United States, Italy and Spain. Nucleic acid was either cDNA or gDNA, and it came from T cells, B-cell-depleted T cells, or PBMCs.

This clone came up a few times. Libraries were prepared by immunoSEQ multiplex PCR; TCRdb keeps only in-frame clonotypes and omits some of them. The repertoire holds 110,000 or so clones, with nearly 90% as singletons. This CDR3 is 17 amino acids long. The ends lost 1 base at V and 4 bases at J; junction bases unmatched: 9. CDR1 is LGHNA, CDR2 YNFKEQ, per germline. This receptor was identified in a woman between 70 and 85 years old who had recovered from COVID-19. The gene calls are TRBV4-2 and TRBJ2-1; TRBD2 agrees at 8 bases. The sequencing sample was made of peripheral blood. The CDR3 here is CASSQVGSGGGYNEQFF. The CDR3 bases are TGTGCCAGCAGCCAAGTGGGGAGCGGGGGAGGGTACAATGAGCAGTTCTTC.